Each of the 10 T cell receptor beta chains below was sequenced from the same sample in a study of control samples from healthy donors and cancer patients. Produced via immunoSEQ multiplex PCR; TCRdb's table is partial and in-frame only. In the table there are 400,000 to 450,000 clones, 90% of which are singletons. The sequenced sample consisted of PBMCs. These receptors came from a man aged 35 to 55 with head and neck cancer.

The CDR3 bases are TGTGCCAGCAGCTACCGGGACAAGGTCGCAGATACGCAGTATTTT. The encoded protein is CASSYRDKVADTQYF. The chain links TRBV11-1 to TRBJ2-3, with a possible D match to TRBD1 (6 bases). The CDR3 totals 15 residues. The germline V gene has CDR1 SGHAT and CDR2 FQDESV (reference sequence). Trimming removed 4 bases from V and 4 bases from J, with 15 bases in between.

This sequence joins TRBV30 and TRBJ1-1; D might be TRBD1 (6 bases). Between the trimmed V and J ends, which lost 4 bases and 0 bases, there was a span of 12 bases. In germline, CDR1 is GTSNPN, CDR2 SVGIG (reference sequence). This CDR3 region has 14 residues. The CDR3 protein is CAWTVGAMNTEAFF. The CDR3 bases are TGTGCCTGGACAGTGGGGGCGATGAACACTGAAGCTTTCTTT.

The rearrangement uses TRBV27 and TRBJ1-2; 8 bases match TRBD1. The CDR3 is 13 residues long. The germline CDR1 and CDR2 sequences are MNHEY and SMNVEV (reference sequence). Trimming took 8 bases from V and 3 from J; bases not matched to a gene: 5. CDR3 coding DNA: TGTGCCAGCTCTCCGGACAGGGACTATGGCTACACCTTC. Protein: CASSPDRDYGYTF.

The chain uses TRBV18 and TRBJ1-4; D may be TRBD1 (6 bases). The CDR3 is 15 residues long. Germline values: CDR1 KGHSH, CDR2 LQKENI. Trimming removed 1 base from V and 8 bases from J, with 14 bases in between. DNA for the CDR3: TGTGCCAGCTCACCACAATTGGGGGCAGAAGAAAAACTGTTTTTT. Amino acid sequence: CASSPQLGAEEKLFF.

CDR3 nucleotide sequence: TGTGCCACCACTGGGCAGGCGGGGACTGAAGCTTTCTTT. Translation gives CATTGQAGTEAFF. The chain has TRBV24-1 and TRBJ1-1; D is undetermined. Trimming left V 8 bases short and J 5 bases short, with 14 bases between. The CDR3 has 13 residues. Germline loops: CDR1 KGHDR, CDR2 SFDVKD.

The chain couples TRBV7-8 to TRBJ1-1, with D uncertain. Germline-derived CDR1 and CDR2 are SGHVS and FQNEAQ. Trimming stripped 1 base from V and 0 bases from J, with 12 bases between. CDR3 size: 16 residues. Written as DNA, the CDR3 is TGTGCCAGCAGCTTAGTCGGGCAGACCTTGAACACTGAAGCTTTCTTT. It translates to CASSLVGQTLNTEAFF.

This chain joins TRBV27 and TRBJ2-3, with TRBD1 as a possible D gene (6 bases). Trimming removed 6 bases at V and 2 bases at J, with 9 bases between. The CDR3 is 13 amino acids. CDR1 and CDR2 (germline): MNHEY, SMNVEV (reference sequence). The CDR3 reads CASRGADTDTQYF. The DNA of the CDR3 is TGTGCCAGCAGGGGGGCCGACACAGATACGCAGTATTTT.

This chain joins TRBV6-5 and TRBJ1-2; D call uncertain. V lost 4 bases to trimming and J lost 3 bases, with 12 bases between them. The CDR3 sequence is 14 residues long. Looked up from germline, CDR1 is MNHEY and CDR2 is SVGAGI. The CDR3 is CASSSWGEYYGYTF. The CDR3 DNA reads as TGTGCCAGCAGTTCCTGGGGAGAATACTATGGCTACACCTTC.

The chain is built from TRBV7-2 and TRBJ1-3, with 7 bases that match TRBD1. With V trimmed by 4 bases and J by 4 bases, 7 bases remained unmatched. The CDR3 contains 15 residues. Germline CDR1 SGHTA, CDR2 FQGNSA. Written as DNA, the CDR3 is TGTGCCAGCAGCTACCCGACAGGGTCAGGAAACACCATATATTTT. Translation: CASSYPTGSGNTIYF. Based on the CDR3 plus reference TRBV7-2 and TRBJ1-3, the full variable domain is GAGVSQSPSNKVTEKGKDVELRCDPISGHTALYWYRQSLGQGLEFLIYFQGNSAPDKSGLPSDRFSAERTGGSVSTLTIQRTQQEDSAVYLCASSYPTGSGNTIYFGEGSWLTVV.

The genes are TRBV5-5 and TRBJ1-1, with D possibly TRBD1 on 6 matching bases. V was pared by 5 bases and J by 1 base, with 15 bases between. The CDR3 covers 15 residues. Germline CDR1 reads SGHKS; CDR2 reads YYEKEE (reference sequence). CDR3 protein: CASRSGRGKNTEAFF. CDR3 in DNA: TGTGCCAGCAGATCCGGGAGGGGGAAGAACACTGAAGCTTTCTTT.